These T cell receptor beta chains were read from a single sample in a study of T cell repertoires in cytomegalovirus infection. TCRdb re-called the reads with MiXCR, one entry per CDR3 protein. The sample holds about 240,000 distinct CDR3 sequences; 12% are singletons and the top ten take roughly 1.7%. The sample consisted of PBMCs. These receptors were collected from a human donor in good health (CMV status not recorded). Some clones in this sample may be carry-over from other donors' samples. CDR3s include the opening cysteine and the closing phenylalanine or tryptophan. The D gene is left open where the match is weak. Only some rows state a clone size, as once, few, many or a class for expanded clones.

v_gene,j_gene,abundance,d_gene,CDR3nt,CDR3aa
TRBV7-9,TRBJ2-3,many,TRBD2,TGTGCCAGCAGCCCGATGGGCGGGAGATGGGAAGATACGCAGTATTTT,CASSPMGGRWEDTQYF
TRBV7-9,TRBJ1-1,many,.,TGTGCCAGCAGCGACGGGGGATTGGGTACTGAAGCTTTCTTT,CASSDGGLGTEAFF
TRBV4-3,TRBJ2-2,.,.,TGCGCCAGCAGCCAACCAACCGGGATAAACTTAGGGGAGCTGTTTTTT,CASSQPTGINLGELFF
TRBV28,TRBJ2-1,many,.,TGTGCCAGCAGTTCCCCTGGGACGAATGAGCAGTTCTTC,CASSSPGTNEQFF
TRBV28,TRBJ1-2,many,.,TGTGCCAGCTTGCGGGGACCGCGCTATGGCTACACCTTC,CASLRGPRYGYTF
TRBV27,TRBJ1-1,few,.,TGTGCCAGCAGACCCTCCGGACGTCGCGAGGTTACTGAAGCTTTCTTT,CASRPSGRREVTEAFF
TRBV7-2,TRBJ2-5,many,TRBD1,TGTGCCAGCAGCCCTGACAGGGGGGAAGAGACCCAGTACTTC,CASSPDRGEETQYF
TRBV6-1,TRBJ1-5,many,.,TGTGCCAGCAAGCGGACCATCAATCAGCCCCAGCATTTT,CASKRTINQPQHF
TRBV6-2/TRBV6-3,TRBJ1-2,many,TRBD1,TGTGCCAGCAGTTACAATACAGGGGGCGTCTTCAGAGGCTACACCTTC,CASSYNTGGVFRGYTF
TRBV28,TRBJ1-1,many,TRBD1,TGTGCCAGCAGTCCCCCAACCGGACAGGGGGCGGGCACTGAAGCTTTCTTT,CASSPPTGQGAGTEAFF
TRBV7-9,TRBJ2-1,many,.,TGTGCCAGCAGCAAACTAGACCGGAGCTCCTACAATGAGCAGTTCTTC,CASSKLDRSSYNEQFF
TRBV5-1,TRBJ1-4,few,.,TGCGCCAGCAGCTTGGCCGGCAGGGGTACTAATGAAAAACTGTTTTTT,CASSLAGRGTNEKLFF
TRBV7-2,TRBJ1-1,many,TRBD1,TGTGCCAGCAGCTTCAGACAGGGGCAAGGGGTCACTGAAGCTTTCTTT,CASSFRQGQGVTEAFF
TRBV11-2,TRBJ1-2,many,.,TGTGCCAGCAGTTCCGACCTTGGCTACACCTTC,CASSSDLGYTF
TRBV6-5,TRBJ2-6,.,.,TGTGCCAGCAGTTACTCGGGGGACCCCTCTGGGGCCAACGTCCTGACTTTC,CASSYSGDPSGANVLTF
TRBV5-1,TRBJ2-3,many,TRBD2,TGCGCCAGCAGCTTGGAAGCGGGGGGCACAGATACGCAGTATTTT,CASSLEAGGTDTQYF
TRBV14,TRBJ2-3,.,.,TGTGCCAGCAGCCCCAGCTTACAGTACCCAGATACGCAGTATTTT,CASSPSLQYPDTQYF
TRBV5-6,TRBJ2-7,many,TRBD2,TGTGCCAGCAGATTAGCGGGCGGAAACTCCTACGAGCAGTACTTC,CASRLAGGNSYEQYF
TRBV3-1,TRBJ2-1,.,.,TGTGCCAGCAGCCGAGTGTCGGAGGGCAATGAGCAGTTCTTC,CASSRVSEGNEQFF
TRBV7-2,TRBJ2-3,.,.,TGTGCCAGCAGCTTAGAAGCCCTAGGAAGTAGCACAGATACGCAGTATTTT,CASSLEALGSSTDTQYF
TRBV5-1,TRBJ2-1,many,TRBD2,TGCGCCAGCAGCTTTACCTCGGCCCTCGTGACTAGCGGGGGGGCCGATGAGCAGTTCTTC,CASSFTSALVTSGGADEQFF
TRBV7-2,TRBJ1-4,many,TRBD1,TGTGCCAGCAGCCCGGGACAGGGAGGTGAAAAACTGTTTTTT,CASSPGQGGEKLFF
TRBV4-3,TRBJ1-2,.,.,TGCGCCAGCAGCCAGTACCGGGAGGGAGGTGGCTACACCTTC,CASSQYREGGGYTF
TRBV11-2,TRBJ2-1,many,.,TGTGCCAGCAGCGTGGGGGGCGGGGTAAATGAGCAGTTCTTC,CASSVGGGVNEQFF
TRBV11-3,TRBJ2-1,many,.,TGTGCCAGCAGCTTGGGACAACCAGAGCAGTTCTTC,CASSLGQPEQFF
TRBV20-1,TRBJ1-1,.,.,TGCAGTGCTAGATTTAACGGGGGAAACACTGAAGCTTTCTTT,CSARFNGGNTEAFF
TRBV7-8,TRBJ1-5,many,.,TGTGCCAGCAGCGTAAGAAATTTGTGGTCGGCAGGGTCCGATCAGCCCCAGCATTTT,CASSVRNLWSAGSDQPQHF
TRBV28,TRBJ2-3,many,.,TGTGCCAGCAGTCCCACCGCGGATACGCAGTATTTT,CASSPTADTQYF
TRBV6-1,TRBJ1-5,.,.,TGTGCCAGCAGCTCATCACAGGGAGGCAATCAGCCCCAGCATTTT,CASSSSQGGNQPQHF
TRBV7-2,TRBJ2-7,many,TRBD2,TGTGCCAGCAGCCCCGGACTAGCGACCTACGAGCAGTACTTC,CASSPGLATYEQYF
TRBV7-2,TRBJ2-7,many,.,TGTGCCAGCAGCTTCGACCGACCGTACGAGCAGTACTTC,CASSFDRPYEQYF
TRBV19,TRBJ2-1,.,TRBD2,TGTGCCAGTAGTATAGGAACTAGCGCCCTTGGCAATGAGCAGTTCTTC,CASSIGTSALGNEQFF
TRBV11-3,TRBJ2-5,many,.,TGTGCCAGCAGCTTAGGGGCAGAACCAAGTGAGACCCAGTACTTC,CASSLGAEPSETQYF
TRBV7-2,TRBJ2-5,many,.,TGTGCCAGCAGCTTAGCGTGGGCAGGGCGGGAGACCCAGTACTTC,CASSLAWAGRETQYF
TRBV6-1,TRBJ1-6,many,.,TGCGCCGCCGGGGGCGGCTATAATTCACCCCTCCACTTT,CAAGGGYNSPLHF
TRBV7-9,TRBJ2-7,many,TRBD1,TGTGCCAGCAGCCCACAGGGGCAGGGGAACCACGAGCAGTACTTC,CASSPQGQGNHEQYF
TRBV19,TRBJ1-1,many,TRBD1,TGTGCCAGTAGTGACCTCCGGGACAGGGAGGGAGCTTTCTTT,CASSDLRDREGAFF
TRBV7-9,TRBJ2-1,many,TRBD2,TGTGCCAGCAGCCCTGGGGGCCCGGGACTAGCGGTCTACAATGAGCAGTTCTTC,CASSPGGPGLAVYNEQFF
TRBV4-3,TRBJ2-5,few,TRBD2,TGCGCCAGCAGCCAATATTCCGGGACTAGCGGCCAAGAGACCCAGTACTTC,CASSQYSGTSGQETQYF
TRBV19,TRBJ1-2,many,TRBD1,TGTGCCAGTAGTATAGATCGACAGGGACTCTCTGGCTACACCTTC,CASSIDRQGLSGYTF
TRBV7-2,TRBJ2-1,many,.,TGTGCCAGCAGCTTGGGCGGGGCCTCCTACAATGAGCAGTTCTTC,CASSLGGASYNEQFF
TRBV7-2,TRBJ2-7,many,TRBD2,TGTGCCAGCAGCACCATTCCCCGGGGGGGCACCCCGACCTACGAGCAGTACTTC,CASSTIPRGGTPTYEQYF
TRBV7-2,TRBJ1-2,many,.,TGTGCCAGCAGCTTAGACAGAACCACCTATGGCTACACCTTC,CASSLDRTTYGYTF
TRBV7-3,TRBJ1-1,many,.,TGTGCCAGCAGCTTAACAGGGAACCGTGAAGCTTTCTTT,CASSLTGNREAFF
TRBV28,TRBJ2-1,many,TRBD2,TGTGCCAGCAGTTCCGTACTAGCGGGGGGACTCTACAATGAGCAGTTCTTC,CASSSVLAGGLYNEQFF
TRBV11-2,TRBJ2-2,many,.,TGTGCCAGCAGCTATCGAAGGAACACCGGGGAGCTGTTTTTT,CASSYRRNTGELFF
TRBV7-2,TRBJ1-2,many,TRBD1,TGTGCCAGCAGCTTAAAGACAGGGGGCAGTGGCTACACCTTC,CASSLKTGGSGYTF
TRBV11-3,TRBJ1-1,many,.,TGTGCCAGCAGCCCCCGGCAGACGAACACTGAAGCTTTCTTT,CASSPRQTNTEAFF
TRBV19,TRBJ1-1,few,.,TGTGCCAGTAGTATTGGGGCGGCCGTTGAAGCTTTCTTT,CASSIGAAVEAFF
TRBV20-1,TRBJ2-2,few,.,TGCAGTGCTAGAGGGGCAGGAACGAACACCGGGGAGCTGTTTTTT,CSARGAGTNTGELFF